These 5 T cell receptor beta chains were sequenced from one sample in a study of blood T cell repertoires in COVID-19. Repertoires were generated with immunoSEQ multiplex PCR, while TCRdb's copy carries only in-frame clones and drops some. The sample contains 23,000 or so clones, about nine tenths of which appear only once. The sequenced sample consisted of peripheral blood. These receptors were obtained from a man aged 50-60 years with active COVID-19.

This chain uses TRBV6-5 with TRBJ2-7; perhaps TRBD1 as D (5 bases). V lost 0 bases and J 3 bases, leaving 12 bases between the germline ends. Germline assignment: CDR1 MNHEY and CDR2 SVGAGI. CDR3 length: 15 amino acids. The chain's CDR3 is CASSYSMSRVYEQYV. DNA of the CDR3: TGTGCCAGCAGTTACTCGATGTCCAGGGTCTACGAGCAGTACGTC.

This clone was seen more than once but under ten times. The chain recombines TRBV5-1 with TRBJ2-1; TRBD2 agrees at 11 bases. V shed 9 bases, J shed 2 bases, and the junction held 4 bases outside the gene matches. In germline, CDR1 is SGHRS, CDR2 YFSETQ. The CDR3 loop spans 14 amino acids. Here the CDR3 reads CATGLAGPYNEQFF. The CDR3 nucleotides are TGCGCCACCGGACTAGCGGGCCCCTACAATGAGCAGTTCTTC.

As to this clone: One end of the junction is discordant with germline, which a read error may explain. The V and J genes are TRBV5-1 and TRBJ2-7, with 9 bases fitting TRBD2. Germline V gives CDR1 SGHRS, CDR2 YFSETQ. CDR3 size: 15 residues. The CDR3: CARSGGGGESYEQYF. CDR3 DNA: TGCGCCCGCAGCGGCGGGGGGGGCGAGTCCTACGAGCAGTACTTC. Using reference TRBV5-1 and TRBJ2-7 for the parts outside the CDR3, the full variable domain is KAGVTQTPRYLIKTRGQQVTLSCSPISGHRSVSWYQQTPGQGLQFLFEYFSETQRNKGNFPGRFSGRQFSNSRSEMNVSTLELGDSALYLCARSGGGGESYEQYFGPGTRLTVT.

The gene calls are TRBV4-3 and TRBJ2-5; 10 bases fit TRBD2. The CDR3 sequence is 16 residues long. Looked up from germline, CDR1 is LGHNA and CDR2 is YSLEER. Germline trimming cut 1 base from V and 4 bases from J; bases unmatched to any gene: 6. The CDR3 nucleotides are TGCGCCAGCAGCCAAGTGGGGACTAGCGTTTCAGAGACCCAGTACTTC. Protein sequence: CASSQVGTSVSETQYF.

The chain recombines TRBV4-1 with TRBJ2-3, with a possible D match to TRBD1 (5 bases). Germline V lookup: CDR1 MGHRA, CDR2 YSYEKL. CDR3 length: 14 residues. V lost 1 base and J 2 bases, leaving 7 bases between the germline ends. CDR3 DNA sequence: TGCGCCAGCAGCCAAGCAGGGATCACAGATACGCAGTATTTT. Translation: CASSQAGITDTQYF.